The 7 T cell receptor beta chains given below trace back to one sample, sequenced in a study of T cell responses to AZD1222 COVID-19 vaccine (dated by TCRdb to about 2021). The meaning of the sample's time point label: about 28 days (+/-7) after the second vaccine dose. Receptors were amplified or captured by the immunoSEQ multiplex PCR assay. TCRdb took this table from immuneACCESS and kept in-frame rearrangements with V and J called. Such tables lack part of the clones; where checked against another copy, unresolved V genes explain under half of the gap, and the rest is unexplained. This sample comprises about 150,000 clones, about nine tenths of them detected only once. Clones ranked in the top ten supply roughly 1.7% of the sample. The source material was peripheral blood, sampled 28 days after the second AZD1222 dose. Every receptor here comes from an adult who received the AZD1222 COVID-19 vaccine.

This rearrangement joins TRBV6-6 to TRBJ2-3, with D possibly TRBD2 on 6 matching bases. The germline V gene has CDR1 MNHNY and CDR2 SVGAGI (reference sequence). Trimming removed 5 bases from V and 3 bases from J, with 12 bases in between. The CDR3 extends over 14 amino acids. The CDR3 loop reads CASSPPGLTDTQYF. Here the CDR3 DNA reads TGTGCCAGCAGTCCCCCGGGACTTACAGATACGCAGTATTTT.

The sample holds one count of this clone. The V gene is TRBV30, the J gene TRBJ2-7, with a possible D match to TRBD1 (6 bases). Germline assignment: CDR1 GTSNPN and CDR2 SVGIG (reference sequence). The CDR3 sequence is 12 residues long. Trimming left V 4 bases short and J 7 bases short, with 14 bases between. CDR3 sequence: CAWTRTVGEQYF. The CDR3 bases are TGTGCCTGGACACGGACAGTCGGGGAGCAGTACTTC.

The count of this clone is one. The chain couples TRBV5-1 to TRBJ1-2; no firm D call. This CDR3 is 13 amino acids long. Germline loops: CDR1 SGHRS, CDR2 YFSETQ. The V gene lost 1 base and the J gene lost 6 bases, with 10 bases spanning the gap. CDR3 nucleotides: TGCGCCAGCAGCTTGAATGGGGTTGATGGCTACACCTTC. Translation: CASSLNGVDGYTF.

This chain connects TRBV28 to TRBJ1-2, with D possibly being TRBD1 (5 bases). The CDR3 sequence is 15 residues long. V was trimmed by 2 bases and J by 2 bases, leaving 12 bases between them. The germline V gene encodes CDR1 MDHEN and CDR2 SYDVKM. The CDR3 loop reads CASSLPGGANYGYTF. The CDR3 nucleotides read TGTGCCAGCAGTTTACCCGGAGGGGCCAACTATGGCTACACCTTC.

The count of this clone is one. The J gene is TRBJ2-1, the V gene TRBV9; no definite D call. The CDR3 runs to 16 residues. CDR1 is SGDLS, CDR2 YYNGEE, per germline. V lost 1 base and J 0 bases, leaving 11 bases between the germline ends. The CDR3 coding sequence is TGTGCCAGCAGCGTACCCCAAGCGAGCTCCTACAATGAGCAGTTCTTC. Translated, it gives CASSVPQASSYNEQFF.

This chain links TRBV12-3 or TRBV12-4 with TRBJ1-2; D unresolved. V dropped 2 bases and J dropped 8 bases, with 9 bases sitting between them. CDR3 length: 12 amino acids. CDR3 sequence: CASSLSLRGYTF. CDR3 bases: TGTGCCAGCAGTTTAAGTCTCCGGGGCTACACCTTC.

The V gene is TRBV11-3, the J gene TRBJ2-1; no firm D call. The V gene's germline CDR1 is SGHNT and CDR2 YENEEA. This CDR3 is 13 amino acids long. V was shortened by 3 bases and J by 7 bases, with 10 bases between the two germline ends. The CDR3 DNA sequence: TGTGCCAGCAGCTTGACCTATAGGAATGAGCAGTTCTTC. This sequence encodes CASSLTYRNEQFF.